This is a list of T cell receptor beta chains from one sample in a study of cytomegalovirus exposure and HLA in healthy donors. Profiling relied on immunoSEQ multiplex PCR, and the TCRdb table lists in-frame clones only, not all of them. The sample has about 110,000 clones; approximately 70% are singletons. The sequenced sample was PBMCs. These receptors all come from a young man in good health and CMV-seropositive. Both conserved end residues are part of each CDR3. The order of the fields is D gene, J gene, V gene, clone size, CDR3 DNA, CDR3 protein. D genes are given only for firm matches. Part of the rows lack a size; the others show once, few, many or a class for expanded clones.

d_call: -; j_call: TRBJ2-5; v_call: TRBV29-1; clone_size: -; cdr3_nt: TGCAGCGTTGCGCCTAGGGAGACCCAGTACTTC; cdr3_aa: CSVAPRETQYF
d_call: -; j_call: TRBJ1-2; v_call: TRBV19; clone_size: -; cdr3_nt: TGTGCCAGTAGTCCCGCCACAGGGATTAACTATGGCTACACCTTC; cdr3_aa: CASSPATGINYGYTF
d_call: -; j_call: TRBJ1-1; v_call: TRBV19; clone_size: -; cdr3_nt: TGTGCCAGTAGTCCTGATACAGGGTACACTGAAGCTTTCTTT; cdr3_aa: CASSPDTGYTEAFF
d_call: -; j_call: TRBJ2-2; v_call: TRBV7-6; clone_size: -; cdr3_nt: TGTGCCAGCAGCACCTTTAAAACCCAGACCGGGGAGCTGTTTTTT; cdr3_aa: CASSTFKTQTGELFF
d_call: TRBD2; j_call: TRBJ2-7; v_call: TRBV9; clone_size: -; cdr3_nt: TGTGCCAGCAGCTTCGGACTAGCGGGGGACCGCGGGAAGTACTTC; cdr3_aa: CASSFGLAGDRGKYF
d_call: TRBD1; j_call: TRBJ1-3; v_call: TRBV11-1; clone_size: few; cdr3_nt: TGTGCCAGCAGCCGACAGGGTACGTCTGGAAACACCATATATTTT; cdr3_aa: CASSRQGTSGNTIYF
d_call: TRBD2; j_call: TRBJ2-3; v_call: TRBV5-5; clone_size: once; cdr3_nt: TGTGCCAGCAGCTTGTTAGGACTAGCGGGAGATACTGATACGCAGTATTTT; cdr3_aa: CASSLLGLAGDTDTQYF
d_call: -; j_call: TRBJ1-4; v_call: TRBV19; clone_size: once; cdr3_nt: TGTGCCAGTAGTCTAGGACAGAGACCCGCAACTAATGAAAAACTGTTTTTT; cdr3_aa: CASSLGQRPATNEKLFF
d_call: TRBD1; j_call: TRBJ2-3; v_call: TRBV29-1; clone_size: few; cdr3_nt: TGCAGCGTTGAGACAGGACAGGGCCGCACAGATACGCAGTATTTT; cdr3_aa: CSVETGQGRTDTQYF
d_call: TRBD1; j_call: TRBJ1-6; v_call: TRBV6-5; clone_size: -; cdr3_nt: TGTGCCAGCAGTTCGGGGACAGGGGTCTCACCCCTCCACTTT; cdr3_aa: CASSSGTGVSPLHF
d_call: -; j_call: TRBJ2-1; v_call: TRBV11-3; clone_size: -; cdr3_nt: TGTGCCAGCAGCTCCCCCGGCAATGAGCAGTTCTTC; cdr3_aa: CASSSPGNEQFF
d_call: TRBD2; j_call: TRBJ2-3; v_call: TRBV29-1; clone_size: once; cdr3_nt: TGCAGCGTAGGGACTAGCGGGTGGACAGATACGCAGTATTTT; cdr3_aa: CSVGTSGWTDTQYF
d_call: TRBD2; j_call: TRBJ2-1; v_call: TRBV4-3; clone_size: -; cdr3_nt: TGCGCCAGCAGCCAAGATGAAGCGGGAGGGCCCTACAATGAGCAGTTCTTC; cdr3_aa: CASSQDEAGGPYNEQFF
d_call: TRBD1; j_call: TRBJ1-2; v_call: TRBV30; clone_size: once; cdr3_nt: TGTGCCTGGAGTGGGGTGACACAGGGGGCGCGGGGGTACTATGGCTACACCTTC; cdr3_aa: CAWSGVTQGARGYYGYTF
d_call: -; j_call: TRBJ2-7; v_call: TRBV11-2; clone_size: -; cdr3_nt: TGTGCCAGCAGCTTAAGTGCCCCCGACAGGGCGGGATCCTACGAGCAGTACTTC; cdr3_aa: CASSLSAPDRAGSYEQYF
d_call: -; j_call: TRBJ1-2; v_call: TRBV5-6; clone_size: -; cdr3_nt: TGTGCCAGCAGCTTGGGGGCAGCTAACTATGGCTACACCTTC; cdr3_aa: CASSLGAANYGYTF